These T cell receptor beta chains were read from a single sample in a study of identifying expanded T cells in peripheral blood. The table came from immunoSEQ multiplex PCR; TCRdb's copy has only in-frame clones and leaves some out. The repertoire holds about 76,000 clones, approximately 84% seen once, with 15% to 20% in the top ten. The sequenced sample consisted of blood. The receptors were sampled from a person aged 18 to 70 in good health. Each CDR3 is given with its conserved first and last residue. D genes are given only for firm matches. A clone size is listed for some rows: how often the clone was seen (once, few, many), or a class if it is expanded.

D: -; size: -; length: 13; V: TRBV5-1; J: TRBJ2-7; CDR3: CASSNIETYEQYF; DNA: TGCGCCAGCAGCAACATAGAAACCTACGAGCAGTACTTC
D: TRBD1; size: few; length: 14; V: TRBV19; J: TRBJ1-3; CDR3: CASNQGANGNTIYF; DNA: TGTGCCAGTAACCAGGGGGCAAATGGAAACACCATATATTTT
D: -; size: -; length: 11; V: TRBV28; J: TRBJ1-1; CDR3: CASTRNREAFF; DNA: TGTGCCAGCACTAGAAACAGGGAAGCTTTCTTT
D: TRBD2; size: -; length: 16; V: TRBV7-8; J: TRBJ2-7; CDR3: CASSLEPSGILGEQYF; DNA: TGTGCCAGCAGCTTAGAGCCTAGCGGGATTCTAGGCGAGCAGTACTTC
D: -; size: -; length: 15; V: TRBV5-4; J: TRBJ2-2; CDR3: CASSPGTFNTGELFF; DNA: TGTGCCAGCAGCCCCGGGACATTTAACACCGGGGAGCTGTTTTTT
D: TRBD1; size: -; length: 15; V: TRBV6-6; J: TRBJ2-1; CDR3: CASSYLGTGFLQQFF; DNA: TGTGCCAGCAGTTACCTGGGGACAGGGTTTCTACAGCAGTTCTTC
D: -; size: -; length: 19; V: TRBV18; J: TRBJ1-3; CDR3: CASSPREPGHSGSGNTIYF; DNA: TGTGCCAGCTCACCACGGGAACCCGGACACTCCGGCTCTGGAAACACCATATATTTT
D: -; size: -; length: 16; V: TRBV28; J: TRBJ1-1; CDR3: CASSPTAWGPNTEAFF; DNA: TGTGCCAGCAGTCCGACAGCCTGGGGGCCGAACACTGAAGCTTTCTTT
D: -; size: -; length: 10; V: TRBV30; J: TRBJ1-3; CDR3: CAWSQNTIYF; DNA: TGTGCCTGGAGTCAGAACACCATATATTTT
D: -; size: -; length: 15; V: TRBV6-6; J: TRBJ1-6; CDR3: CASSDTGHNNSPLHF; DNA: TGTGCCAGCAGTGACACAGGGCACAATAATTCACCCCTCCACTTT
D: -; size: -; length: 16; V: TRBV7-2; J: TRBJ2-1; CDR3: CASSLGYGPRYNEQFF; DNA: TGTGCCAGCAGCTTAGGATACGGACCGAGATACAATGAGCAGTTCTTC
D: -; size: -; length: 15; V: TRBV5-8; J: TRBJ1-2; CDR3: CASSLGQSFNYGYTF; DNA: TGTGCCAGCAGCTTGGGACAGAGTTTTAACTATGGCTACACCTTC
D: TRBD2; size: -; length: 18; V: TRBV28; J: TRBJ2-1; CDR3: CASSSITGLAGAYNEQFF; DNA: TGTGCCAGCAGTTCGATTACCGGACTAGCGGGAGCTTACAATGAGCAGTTCTTC
D: -; size: -; length: 14; V: TRBV28; J: TRBJ1-1; CDR3: CASRSHLRDTEAFF; DNA: TGTGCCAGCAGATCACACTTAAGGGACACTGAAGCTTTCTTT
D: -; size: -; length: 15; V: TRBV7-2; J: TRBJ2-3; CDR3: CASSTQGGRGDTQYF; DNA: TGTGCCAGCAGCACCCAAGGGGGGCGGGGGGATACGCAGTATTTT
D: -; size: -; length: 13; V: TRBV5-6; J: TRBJ2-7; CDR3: CASSISGGAVQYF; DNA: TGTGCCAGCTCGATCTCAGGTGGGGCGGTTCAGTACTTC
D: -; size: few; length: 14; V: TRBV18; J: TRBJ2-7; CDR3: CASSLRDKLYEQYF; DNA: TGTGCCAGCTCACTCCGGGACAAACTCTACGAGCAGTACTTC
D: -; size: once; length: 18; V: TRBV27; J: TRBJ2-2; CDR3: CASSLFSKGTLNTGELFF; DNA: TGTGCCAGCAGTTTATTTTCTAAGGGAACGCTGAACACCGGGGAGCTGTTTTTT
D: -; size: -; length: 13; V: TRBV30; J: TRBJ2-3; CDR3: CAWEARGTDTQYF; DNA: TGTGCCTGGGAGGCTAGGGGCACAGATACGCAGTATTTT
D: -; size: -; length: 14; V: TRBV7-3; J: TRBJ2-7; CDR3: CASSPLRGDYEQYF; DNA: TGTGCCAGCAGCCCCCTGCGGGGCGACTACGAGCAGTACTTC
D: -; size: -; length: 17; V: TRBV7-2; J: TRBJ2-3; CDR3: CASSLRGGEGQADTQYF; DNA: TGTGCCAGCAGCCTCCGGGGTGGGGAAGGGCAAGCAGATACGCAGTATTTT
D: TRBD2; size: -; length: 14; V: TRBV7-2; J: TRBJ2-5; CDR3: CASSRTSAQETQYF; DNA: TGTGCCAGCAGCCGGACTAGCGCCCAAGAGACCCAGTACTTC
D: TRBD2; size: -; length: 17; V: TRBV5-4; J: TRBJ2-7; CDR3: CASSPDRAGLATYEQYF; DNA: TGTGCCAGCAGCCCGGACAGGGCGGGACTAGCGACTTACGAGCAGTACTTC
D: -; size: -; length: 16; V: TRBV28; J: TRBJ2-6; CDR3: CASSTRIRSGANVLTF; DNA: TGTGCCAGCAGTACTCGGATCCGGTCTGGGGCCAACGTCCTGACTTTC
D: TRBD1; size: once; length: 17; V: TRBV4-3; J: TRBJ2-3; CDR3: CASSFQDRGPGADTQYF; DNA: TGCGCCAGCAGCTTCCAAGACAGGGGACCGGGGGCAGATACGCAGTATTTT
D: TRBD1; size: -; length: 16; V: TRBV7-9; J: TRBJ2-3; CDR3: CASSKKQGTHTDTQYF; DNA: TGTGCCAGCAGCAAAAAACAGGGGACCCACACAGATACGCAGTATTTT
D: -; size: -; length: 14; V: TRBV10-3; J: TRBJ2-2; CDR3: CAISRDAQTGELFF; DNA: TGTGCCATCAGCCGGGACGCACAAACCGGGGAGCTGTTTTTT
D: -; size: -; length: 13; V: TRBV7-2; J: TRBJ2-7; CDR3: CASSPTGWYEQYF; DNA: TGTGCCAGCAGCCCGACAGGATGGTACGAGCAGTACTTC
D: -; size: once; length: 14; V: TRBV7-3; J: TRBJ2-2; CDR3: CASSYTTNTGELFF; DNA: TGTGCCAGCAGCTATACTACGAACACCGGGGAGCTGTTTTTT
D: -; size: -; length: 17; V: TRBV21-1; J: TRBJ2-1; CDR3: CASSKKVARGYDNEQFF; DNA: TGTGCCAGCAGCAAAAAGGTAGCCAGGGGGTACGACAATGAGCAGTTCTTC
D: TRBD1; size: -; length: 16; V: TRBV6-6; J: TRBJ1-2; CDR3: CASRAPTGAGNYGYTF; DNA: TGTGCCAGCAGGGCCCCGACAGGGGCGGGTAACTATGGCTACACCTTC
D: TRBD2; size: -; length: 21; V: TRBV4-1; J: TRBJ2-1; CDR3: CASSQDSGVRREIRWGNEQFF; DNA: TGCGCCAGCAGCCAAGATTCCGGGGTCCGGCGGGAGATTCGATGGGGCAATGAGCAGTTCTTC
D: TRBD1; size: -; length: 15; V: TRBV19; J: TRBJ1-4; CDR3: CASSAETGTNEKLFF; DNA: TGTGCCAGTAGTGCCGAGACAGGGACTAATGAAAAACTGTTTTTT
D: TRBD1; size: once; length: 15; V: TRBV6-6; J: TRBJ2-2; CDR3: CASSPSQGSFGELFF; DNA: TGTGCCAGCAGTCCGTCACAGGGGTCGTTCGGGGAGCTGTTTTTT
D: -; size: -; length: 17; V: TRBV7-8; J: TRBJ1-3; CDR3: CASSLAGLVRGGNTIYF; DNA: TGTGCCAGCAGCTTAGCTGGCCTCGTTAGGGGAGGAAACACCATATATTTT
D: TRBD2; size: -; length: 16; V: TRBV5-8; J: TRBJ2-1; CDR3: CARTPSGQTSYNEQFF; DNA: TGTGCCAGGACTCCTAGCGGCCAGACCTCCTACAATGAGCAGTTCTTC
D: TRBD1; size: -; length: 17; V: TRBV4-3; J: TRBJ1-5; CDR3: CASSQRWDRGPAQPQHF; DNA: TGCGCCAGCAGCCAAAGATGGGACAGGGGGCCAGCTCAGCCCCAGCATTTT
D: -; size: -; length: 15; V: TRBV28; J: TRBJ2-1; CDR3: CASSSGVQGYNEQFF; DNA: TGTGCCAGCAGCTCGGGAGTACAGGGATACAATGAGCAGTTCTTC
D: TRBD1; size: -; length: 15; V: TRBV11-2; J: TRBJ1-2; CDR3: CASSRTAGTDYGYTF; DNA: TGTGCCAGCAGCCGGACCGCCGGGACAGACTATGGCTACACCTTC
D: -; size: -; length: 16; V: TRBV5-4; J: TRBJ2-1; CDR3: CASSLAGVSSYNEQFF; DNA: TGTGCCAGCAGCTTGGCCGGGGTTAGCTCCTACAATGAGCAGTTCTTC
D: TRBD1; size: -; length: 15; V: TRBV13; J: TRBJ2-1; CDR3: CASSSRQGAYNEQFF; DNA: TGTGCCAGCAGCTCTCGACAGGGGGCGTACAATGAGCAGTTCTTC
D: TRBD2; size: -; length: 16; V: TRBV18; J: TRBJ2-7; CDR3: CASSPGRAGGPYEQYF; DNA: TGTGCCAGCTCACCGGGTAGAGCGGGAGGACCCTACGAGCAGTACTTC
D: TRBD2; size: -; length: 15; V: TRBV18; J: TRBJ2-1; CDR3: CASSPRTSGSFEQFF; DNA: TGTGCCAGCTCGCCAAGGACTAGCGGGAGTTTTGAGCAGTTCTTC
D: -; size: -; length: 16; V: TRBV19; J: TRBJ1-5; CDR3: CASSARTDYSNQPQHF; DNA: TGTGCCAGTAGTGCCCGGACCGATTATAGCAATCAGCCCCAGCATTTT
D: -; size: -; length: 13; V: TRBV9; J: TRBJ1-2; CDR3: CASSVASHYGYTF; DNA: TGTGCCAGCAGCGTAGCCAGCCACTATGGCTACACCTTC
D: TRBD2; size: -; length: 15; V: TRBV27; J: TRBJ2-3; CDR3: CASSFDREGTDTQYF; DNA: TGTGCCAGCAGTTTCGATCGGGAGGGTACAGATACGCAGTATTTT
D: TRBD1; size: few; length: 15; V: TRBV5-4; J: TRBJ1-1; CDR3: CASSERTGENTEAFF; DNA: TGTGCCAGCAGCGAGAGGACAGGGGAAAATACTGAAGCTTTCTTT
D: TRBD1; size: many; length: 15; V: TRBV11-1; J: TRBJ2-7; CDR3: CASSLEQGATYEQYF; DNA: TGTGCCAGCAGCTTAGAACAGGGGGCTACATACGAGCAGTACTTC
D: -; size: -; length: 12; V: TRBV28; J: TRBJ2-7; CDR3: CASKVSGYEQYF; DNA: TGTGCCAGCAAGGTTAGCGGCTACGAGCAGTACTTC
D: TRBD1; size: -; length: 16; V: TRBV18; J: TRBJ2-2; CDR3: CASSLTGGADTGELFF; DNA: TGTGCCAGCTCGCTGACAGGGGGCGCGGACACCGGGGAGCTGTTTTTT
D: -; size: -; length: 14; V: TRBV19; J: TRBJ1-2; CDR3: CASSISPATYGYTF; DNA: TGTGCCAGTAGTATATCGCCAGCTACCTATGGCTACACCTTC
D: -; size: -; length: 15; V: TRBV6-6; J: TRBJ1-5; CDR3: CASSWEGHLNQPQHF; DNA: TGTGCCAGCAGTTGGGAGGGACACCTTAATCAGCCCCAGCATTTT
D: -; size: many; length: 14; V: TRBV19; J: TRBJ1-2; CDR3: CASRVAAGVYGYTF; DNA: TGTGCCAGTAGAGTCGCCGCGGGGGTCTATGGCTACACCTTC
D: TRBD2; size: -; length: 17; V: TRBV18; J: TRBJ2-7; CDR3: CASSRNSGGGLSYEQYF; DNA: TGTGCCAGCTCACGAAATAGCGGGGGCGGTTTATCCTACGAGCAGTACTTC
D: -; size: -; length: 14; V: TRBV18; J: TRBJ2-7; CDR3: CASSPPTGVGEQYF; DNA: TGTGCCAGCTCACCACCGACGGGAGTTGGTGAGCAGTACTTC
D: TRBD2; size: -; length: 16; V: TRBV19; J: TRBJ2-1; CDR3: CASSGLAGLTYNEQFF; DNA: TGTGCCAGCTCCGGACTAGCGGGCCTCACCTACAATGAGCAGTTCTTC
D: -; size: -; length: 14; V: TRBV6-6; J: TRBJ2-1; CDR3: CASGPRESYNEQFF; DNA: TGTGCCAGCGGCCCGCGGGAATCCTACAATGAGCAGTTCTTC
D: -; size: -; length: 18; V: TRBV11-3; J: TRBJ2-1; CDR3: CASSLSVGRQGRRNEQFF; DNA: TGTGCCAGCAGCTTGTCCGTCGGGAGACAGGGTCGTCGCAATGAGCAGTTCTTC
D: TRBD1; size: few; length: 16; V: TRBV19; J: TRBJ1-1; CDR3: CASSITGTAMNTEAFF; DNA: TGTGCCAGTAGTATAACCGGGACAGCCATGAACACTGAAGCTTTCTTT
D: -; size: -; length: 15; V: TRBV6-5; J: TRBJ1-1; CDR3: CASSYWSRDGPRAFF; DNA: TGTGCCAGCAGTTACTGGTCCCGGGACGGCCCGAGGGCTTTCTTT